Shown below are 14 T cell receptor beta chains from a single sample sequenced in a study of CD8 T cells in ankylosing spondylitis (TCRdb year 2017). Library prep was done by 5' RACE. Instrument on record: Illumina HiSeq 2500. TCRdb trimmed the raw reads at Q25, called clones with MiXCR and kept productive beta chains. Merged by CDR3 protein, the rows form single entries marked with the most common genes and DNA. In this sample the table shows around 330,000 distinct CDR3 sequences, 9.5% to 13% of which occur a single time. The leading ten clones occupy roughly 9.2% of the sample. The specimen was blood, either unsorted or a sorted T cell fraction (not recorded which). The receptors come from a female donor with ankylosing spondylitis or in good health (not recorded which).

This clonotype has more than one count but fewer than ten. The V call is TRBV7-8, the J call TRBJ2-7, with unresolved D. Per germline, CDR1 SGHVS and CDR2 FQNEAQ. Trimming left V 6 bases short and J 4 bases short, with 13 bases between. The CDR3 is made up of 13 amino acids. CDR3 bases: TGTGCCAGCAGTCGGACCCAGAGGTACGAGCAGTACTTC. This codes for CASSRTQRYEQYF.

This clonotype was counted at least ten times. The rearrangement links TRBV7-9 to TRBJ1-5; tentatively, D is TRBD1 (6 bases). The CDR3 length is 14 residues. Germline lookup yields CDR1 SEHNR and CDR2 FQNEAQ (reference sequence). With 5 bases removed from V and 4 bases from J, the gap between germline ends came to 12 bases. This CDR3 is CASSVDSRNQPQHF. The CDR3 DNA reads TGTGCCAGCAGCGTGGACAGCCGGAATCAGCCCCAGCATTTT.

This clonotype was seen repeatedly, ten times or more. This chain's CDR3 is CASSLSGLGTSVYGEQFF. The CDR3 nucleotides are TGTGCCAGCAGTTTATCCGGGCTAGGGACTAGCGTTTATGGTGAGCAGTTCTTC. The gene calls are TRBV28 and TRBJ2-1; 10 positions match TRBD2. Germline CDR1 is MDHEN and CDR2 is SYDVKM. Trimming at V came to 1 base and at J to 9 bases, leaving 15 bases not matched to a gene. The CDR3 is 18 residues long.

This clonotype was picked up many times. The chain employs TRBV15 and TRBJ1-5, with 9 bases aligning to TRBD1. This CDR3 is built from 15 residues. V lost 1 base and J lost 2; bases outside the gene matches: 0. The germline gives CDR1 LNHNV, CDR2 YYDKDF (reference sequence). The DNA for the CDR3 is TGTGCCACCAGCAGAGGGACAGGGGGCAATCAGCCCCAGCATTTT. Translating it yields CATSRGTGGNQPQHF.

This clonotype was picked up many times. The genes are TRBV11-2 and TRBJ2-3; 8 bases align to TRBD2. The CDR3 loop spans 19 amino acids. V gave up 2 bases and J gave up 2 bases; unmatched junction bases: 15. Germline CDR1 SGHAT, CDR2 FQNNGV. The chain's CDR3 is CASSLFGQRGPWDTDTQYF. CDR3 DNA: TGTGCCAGCAGCTTATTTGGCCAGCGGGGGCCATGGGACACAGATACGCAGTATTTT.

This clonotype was found a few times. CDR3 coding DNA: TGTGCCAGCAGCTTTCGGGACAGGGTATCGGACGAGCAGTACTTC. As protein: CASSFRDRVSDEQYF. The genes are TRBV7-2 and TRBJ2-7; 9 positions agree with TRBD1. CDR1 is SGHTA, CDR2 FQGNSA, per germline. This CDR3 is 15 amino acids long. After removal of 3 bases from V and 5 bases from J, the junction contained 8 bases not matched to a gene.

This chain joins TRBV5-5 and TRBJ2-7, with 7 bases lining up with TRBD1. CDR1 SGHKS and CDR2 YYEKEE come from the germline V gene (reference sequence). V was clipped by 8 bases and J by 9 bases; unmatched bases: 11. The CDR3 loop spans 12 amino acids. As DNA, the CDR3 is TGTGCCAGAAGCCGGGACAGTGTAGTGCAGTACTTC. It encodes CARSRDSVVQYF. The variable domain in full, completed from reference TRBV5-5 and TRBJ2-7, reads DAGVTQSPTHLIKTRGQQVTLRCSPISGHKSVSWYQQVLGQGPQFIFQYYEKEERGRGNFPDRFSARQFPNYSSELNVNALLLGDSALYLCARSRDSVVQYFGPGTRLTVT.

In this sample, this clonotype turned up a few times. The rearrangement joins TRBV27 to TRBJ1-5; 11 bases fit TRBD1. The CDR3 loop spans 15 amino acids. With 6 bases clipped from V and 4 bases from J, the junction kept 5 bases outside the gene matches. CDR1 and CDR2 from the germline V gene are MNHEY and SMNVEV (reference sequence). CDR3 loop: CASRPGTGGNQPQHF. In nucleotides, the CDR3 is TGTGCCAGCAGGCCCGGGACAGGGGGAAATCAGCCCCAGCATTTT.

This clonotype was observed at least ten times. The rearrangement links TRBV12-3 or TRBV12-4 to TRBJ2-3; TRBD1 might be the D (5 bases). The V and J ends lost 1 base and 4 bases respectively, with 6 bases between them. The CDR3 consists of 13 residues. This CDR3 is CASSLGGADTQYF. In DNA form, the CDR3 reads TGTGCCAGCAGTTTAGGGGGCGCAGATACGCAGTATTTT.

There are a few counts of this clonotype. The chain has TRBV9 and TRBJ1-1; D gene uncertain. The CDR3 is 12 residues long. CDR1 is SGDLS, CDR2 YYNGEE, per germline. Trimming shortened V by 0 bases and J by 11 bases, and 11 bases separated the two germline ends. CDR3 DNA sequence: TGTGCCAGCAGCGTAGTGGGAGGGCGGGCTTTCTTT. Amino acid sequence: CASSVVGGRAFF.

The sample holds a few counts of this clonotype. The chain couples TRBV5-1 to TRBJ1-4; D ambiguous. V lost 4 bases and J 5 bases, leaving 15 bases between the germline ends. In germline, CDR1 is SGHRS, CDR2 YFSETQ. CDR3 length: 15 amino acids. CDR3: CASSPLRTSNEKLFF. The CDR3 bases are TGCGCCAGCAGCCCTCTCCGGACTTCCAATGAAAAACTGTTTTTT.

This clonotype has only a few counts. V gene TRBV20-1 combines with J gene TRBJ2-5, with D perhaps assigned TRBD1 or TRBD2 (6 bases each). CDR3 length: 13 residues. Germline CDR1 reads DFQATT; CDR2 reads SNEGSKA (reference sequence). The ends were cut back, 1 base at V and 5 bases at J, with 11 bases in the middle. CDR3 sequence: CSARVGGAETQYF. The CDR3 coding sequence is TGCAGTGCTAGAGTGGGGGGCGCGGAGACCCAGTACTTC.

This clonotype was counted a few times. Germline and junction disagree at one end, which may indicate a read error. The chain uses TRBV11-2 and TRBJ2-7, with 9 bases matching TRBD1. The CDR3 contains 14 residues. CDR1 is SGHAT, CDR2 FQNNGV, per germline. In DNA form, the CDR3 reads TGTGCCAGCAGCCAGGGACAGGGCCCTTTCTACGAACACTTC. Translated, it gives CASSQGQGPFYEHF.

This clonotype was seen a few times. The chain recombines TRBV7-8 with TRBJ2-5, with D possibly TRBD2 on 6 matching bases. V dropped 5 bases and J dropped 3 bases, with 19 bases sitting between them. This CDR3 comprises 16 residues. The germline gives CDR1 SGHVS, CDR2 FQNEAQ. The CDR3 is CASSRGKGGSEETQYF. The CDR3 region has the DNA TGTGCCAGCAGCCGAGGGAAGGGAGGTAGTGAAGAGACCCAGTACTTC.